This is a list of T cell receptor beta chains from one sample in a study of blood T cell repertoires in COVID-19. Method: immunoSEQ multiplex PCR; TCRdb's copy keeps in-frame clones and lacks some. This sample has about 100,000 clones, with 80% found just once. Sequencing input: peripheral blood. Receptor source: an older woman with acute or convalescent COVID-19. CDR3s include the opening cysteine and the closing phenylalanine or tryptophan. Each record gives: V gene, clone size, J gene, D gene, CDR3 DNA, CDR3 protein. A D gene is named only where the DNA matches it firmly. Clone size is not always given. Where it is, it says once, few, many or a class for expanded clones.

>TRBV30|NA|TRBJ1-1|NA
TGTGCCTGGAGTGTAATGTCGGCAGGTAACACTGAAGCTTTCTTT
CAWSVMSAGNTEAFF
>TRBV2|NA|TRBJ2-3|NA
TGTGCCAGCAGTTCGACAGACTCAGATACGCAGTATTTT
CASSSTDSDTQYF
>TRBV29-1|once|TRBJ1-2|NA
TGCAGCCCTGGGGGGGGCTTACTTTACTATGGCTACACCTTC
CSPGGGLLYYGYTF
>TRBV11-1|NA|TRBJ1-6|NA
TGTGCCAGCAGCCGACAGCCGGGCATAAATTCACCCCTCCACTTT
CASSRQPGINSPLHF
>TRBV6-5|NA|TRBJ1-2|NA
TGTGCCAGCAGCCTCACTCAGGGGATCTATGGCTACACCTTC
CASSLTQGIYGYTF
>TRBV5-1|few|TRBJ1-6|TRBD1
TGCGCCAGCAGCCAGCTACAGGGGGCTGATTCACCCCTCCACTTT
CASSQLQGADSPLHF
>TRBV5-4|once|TRBJ2-2|NA
TGTGCCAGCAGCTTGAGGAGGGAAGCCGGGGAGCTGTTTTTT
CASSLRREAGELFF
>TRBV7-7|NA|TRBJ2-5|TRBD1
TGTGCCAGCAGCTTAGGTACAGGGGGAGAGACCCAGTACTTC
CASSLGTGGETQYF
>TRBV6-1|NA|TRBJ2-7|NA
TGTGCCAGCAGTGATAAGCTAGGGGGGGCGCTCATCGAGCAGTACTTC
CASSDKLGGALIEQYF
>TRBV15|NA|TRBJ1-2|TRBD1
TGTGCCACCAGCAGAGACTCCTTCCGGGGACAGGGGGATGGCTACACCTTC
CATSRDSFRGQGDGYTF
>TRBV6-1|NA|TRBJ2-2|TRBD1
TGTGCCAGCAGTGAACCGAGGGGGACAGGGGTAAACACCGGGGAGCTGTTTTTT
CASSEPRGTGVNTGELFF
>TRBV7-3|NA|TRBJ2-7|NA
TGTGCCAGCAGCTTAGGGCCTCTCTACGAGCAGTACTTC
CASSLGPLYEQYF
>TRBV9|once|TRBJ2-5|TRBD1
TGTGCCAGCAGCGTAACCGGGACAGGGGCCCAAGAGACCCAGTACTTC
CASSVTGTGAQETQYF
>TRBV23-1|NA|TRBJ2-5|NA
TGCGCCAGCGGACTCAGGGGGGTCCGGAACGTCGAGACCCAGTACTTC
CASGLRGVRNVETQYF
>TRBV28|NA|TRBJ1-1|NA
TGTGCCAGCAGTCTGGGGAGGGCGCTCAGGAACACTGAAGCTTTCTTT
CASSLGRALRNTEAFF
>TRBV7-2|NA|TRBJ1-3|TRBD1
TGTGCCAGCAGCTTAGGCACACAGGGGGCTACTGGAAACACCATATATTTT
CASSLGTQGATGNTIYF
>TRBV28|NA|TRBJ1-5|TRBD1
TGTGCCAGCAGTTGGGACAGGGGCAGCAATCAGCCCCAGCATTTT
CASSWDRGSNQPQHF
>TRBV6-2/TRBV6-3|NA|TRBJ1-1|NA
TGTGCCAGCAGTCGGGGGGCCGGAACTGAAGCTTTCTTT
CASSRGAGTEAFF
>TRBV5-1|NA|TRBJ1-3|NA
TGCGCCAGCAGCTTGGTTCTGGGAAACACCATATATTTT
CASSLVLGNTIYF
>TRBV30|NA|TRBJ1-4|NA
TGTGCCTGGAGTTCCCGAGGGTCAACTAATGAAAAACTGTTTTTT
CAWSSRGSTNEKLFF
>TRBV4-1|few|TRBJ1-1|TRBD1
TGCGCCAGCAGCCAATCGGTGATCAGGGGGCCGAACACTGAAGCTTTCTTT
CASSQSVIRGPNTEAFF
>TRBV30|NA|TRBJ1-2|NA
TGTGCCTGGAGTTCACAGGGCCCCTATGGCTACACCTTC
CAWSSQGPYGYTF
>TRBV7-9|NA|TRBJ1-2|NA
TGTGCCAGCAGCTTAGGTAGCGGCTACACCTTC
CASSLGSGYTF
>TRBV5-1|NA|TRBJ1-4|NA
TGCGCCAGCAGCTCAGACAGGTCCCTGGATGAAAAACTGTTTTTT
CASSSDRSLDEKLFF
>TRBV12-3/TRBV12-4|few|TRBJ1-2|TRBD1
TGTGCCAGCAGCCTAGGACAGGGAAATGGCTACACCTTC
CASSLGQGNGYTF
>TRBV19|NA|TRBJ1-2|TRBD1
TGTGCCAGTAGTATAATTATGGGGGACAGAAACTATGGCTACACCTTC
CASSIIMGDRNYGYTF
>TRBV27|NA|TRBJ2-2|TRBD2
TGTGCCAGCAGAGCGACTAGCATAGCCGGGGAGCTGTTTTTT
CASRATSIAGELFF
>TRBV4-1|NA|TRBJ2-7|TRBD1
TGCGCCAGCAGCCAAGAGGAAGGACAGGGCGAGCAGTACTTC
CASSQEEGQGEQYF
>TRBV28|NA|TRBJ1-3|TRBD1
TGTGCCAGCAGTCCGTGGACAGGGGACTTCTCTAACACCATATATTTT
CASSPWTGDFSNTIYF
>TRBV6-4|NA|TRBJ1-1|TRBD1
TGTGCCAGCAGGCAATCGGACAGGGGTAACACTGAAGCTTTCTTT
CASRQSDRGNTEAFF
>TRBV7-3|NA|TRBJ2-7|NA
TGTGCCAGCAGCTTAATAAATAGTGGCGAGCAGTACTTC
CASSLINSGEQYF
>TRBV7-9|NA|TRBJ1-2|NA
TGTGCCAGCAGCTCGCAACAGGGTCAGGGCTACACCTTC
CASSSQQGQGYTF
>TRBV30|few|TRBJ1-1|NA
TGTGCCTGGAGTGTACAGGGAAAGAGAGCTTTCTTT
CAWSVQGKRAFF
>TRBV4-3|NA|TRBJ1-4|NA
TGCGCCAGCAGCCACCAGGCAACTAATGAAAAACTGTTTTTT
CASSHQATNEKLFF
>TRBV6-6|NA|TRBJ2-7|NA
TGTGCCAGCAGCGATCCGACAGGACCGTCCTACGAGCAGTACTTC
CASSDPTGPSYEQYF
>TRBV9|NA|TRBJ2-1|TRBD2
TGTGCCAGCAGCGTAGACCCCACTAGCGGGGGGGCAAGGAATGAGCAGTTCTTC
CASSVDPTSGGARNEQFF
>TRBV5-6|NA|TRBJ2-2|TRBD1
TGTGCCAGCATCCTTACCGGGACAGGGAACACCGGGGAGCTGTTTTTT
CASILTGTGNTGELFF
>TRBV6-5|NA|TRBJ1-2|NA
TGTGCCAGCAGTTACGAGGCCAGGGCGAACTATGGCTACACCTTC
CASSYEARANYGYTF
>TRBV10-3|NA|TRBJ2-2|TRBD1
TGTGCCATCAGTACAGGGGGCGCGAACACCGGGGAGCTGTTTTTT
CAISTGGANTGELFF
>TRBV14|NA|TRBJ1-2|TRBD1
TGTGCCAGCAGCCAATTAGACAGGGGGTCAGATGGCTACACCTTC
CASSQLDRGSDGYTF
>TRBV12-3/TRBV12-4|NA|TRBJ1-1|NA
TGTGCCAGCCTCGTGGGGGGGGTCACTGAAGCTTTCTTT
CASLVGGVTEAFF
>TRBV4-2|NA|TRBJ1-2|NA
TGTGCCAGCAGCCAAGATCGGGGGGGAACCGGCGGTGGCTACACCTTC
CASSQDRGGTGGGYTF
>TRBV27|NA|TRBJ1-2|NA
TGTGCCAGCAGCCCTAATGCTCCACCCTATGGCTACACCTTC
CASSPNAPPYGYTF
>TRBV7-2|NA|TRBJ2-4|TRBD2
TGTGCCAGCAGCTCCCGGGGGGGGCTAGCCAAAAACATTCAGTACTTC
CASSSRGGLAKNIQYF
>TRBV4-2|NA|TRBJ1-5|NA
TGTGCCAGCAGCCAAGAGGGCAGCGGGGTTGGCAATCAGCCCCAGCATTTT
CASSQEGSGVGNQPQHF